This T cell receptor (beta chain) derives from a study of spatial heterogeneity in lung cancer (dated by TCRdb to between 2017 and 2020). Regarding the complete study: More beta-chain than alpha-chain transcripts were consistently detected, likely reflecting higher beta-chain transcript abundance. In the raw uncorrected reads, each unique combination of TCR and UMI appeared more than ten times on average. In non-small cell lung cancer, the study made a quantitative comparison of TCR alpha and beta repertoires among multiple tumor regions, matched nontumor lung and blood. TCR repertoire features were related to nonsynonymous mutation counts determined by whole-exome sequencing of tumor tissue. At surgery, 220 tumor regions, 61 to 65 matched nontumor lung samples and fewer than 60 PBMC samples were TCR-sequenced for both alpha and beta chains. On the study overall, not on this receptor specifically: Additional single-cell paired TCR alpha and beta sequencing was considered necessary to confirm, at a functional level, the hypothesis that regional TCRs recognize regional mutations.

From cysteine to phenylalanine, the CDR3 is 17 amino acids long. Kept here is only the CDR3 DNA, which spans 51 bases and is read in frame from base 1. CDR1 and CDR2, per the germline V gene, are SGHTA and FQGNSA. V is pruned by 5 bases and J by 3 bases, leaving 12 bases of the junction without a gene match. This clonotype was observed many times. This clone's antigen is unknown. No base-level quality is on record; no much larger clone is a single base apart. A library made for alpha chains picked up this beta chain off target, so its size means little. Sample time point, as interpreted from the label and publication: sample taken at primary tumor resection. Whole RNA extracted from tumor and nontumor lung tissue, or from cryopreserved PBMC samples, was used for TCR sequencing without cell sorting. Samples were obtained from approximately 76 patients with early-stage, untreated non-small cell lung cancer from the lung TRACERx cohort. Patients were selected for TCR sequencing only if sufficient RNA was available from at least two tumor regions. Tumor and adjacent nontumor lung specimens were reviewed by a lung pathologist before selection.

Library preparation used 5' RACE. Instrument used: NextSeq 500. In the TCR library protocol, a unique molecular identifier was attached to each TCR cDNA molecule so that PCR and sequencing errors could be corrected. The paper's processing steps were these. TCR identification, UMI-based error correction and CDR3 extraction were all carried out with Decombinator tools. TCRs above a frequency of 2 per 1,000, corresponding to the top 1% of the tumor frequency distribution, were defined as expanded. Each repertoire was subsampled 100 times to 5,000 TCRs, after which Renyi diversity was computed with the R vegan package. CDR3 similarity networks were built from amino acid triplet string-kernel similarity, with CDR3s being connected when pairwise similarity was above 0.82. The public sequencing data were trimmed at Q25 with fastp and processed into clonotypes with MiXCR by TCRdb, which kept only in-frame beta chains. Rows matching on CDR3 protein sequence are summarized as one entry with the most common DNA and genes. These V and J calls rely on TCRdb rather than the paper's analysis. The sample table shows 2,700 or so distinct CDR3 sequences, and roughly 8.5% are seen once. Clones ranked in the top ten supply around two fifths of the sample.

The source was normal lung tissue next to the tumor, collected at surgery. This TCR was sampled from a male donor with early-stage non-small cell lung cancer. The rearranged chain carries TRBV7-2 and TRBJ2-2; TRBD1 matches 7 bases in the middle. The nucleotide sequence reads TGTGCCAGCAGCCTGGTGGTTGTCCAGGGGGACACCGGGGAGCTGTTTTTT. Translation gives CASSLVVVQGDTGELFF.